A single sample gave rise to the 15 T cell receptor beta chains below, sequenced in a study of CD8 T cells in ankylosing spondylitis. The antigens for these receptors are not known. Whole-study findings and limits: Ankylosing spondylitis blood appeared to be characterized by a TCR beta motif of several highly homologous variants.

MiXCR was run by TCRdb on the 5' RACE reads, yielding one entry per CDR3 protein. The table lists hundreds of thousands of distinct CDR3 sequences, 12% of them singletons, with less than 0.65% in the top ten. The specimen was blood, either unsorted or a sorted T cell fraction (not recorded which). The receptors here all came from a male donor with ankylosing spondylitis.

This clonotype was observed at least ten times. The chain employs TRBV10-3 and TRBJ2-7; possible D gene TRBD2, 5 bases. The germline V and J ends were trimmed by 5 bases and 6 bases, with 11 bases remaining between them. The CDR3 consists of 12 residues. Germline V CDR1 and CDR2: ENHRY, SYGVKD. This CDR3 reads CAISSYEGEQYF. As DNA, the CDR3 is TGTGCCATCAGTTCCTACGAGGGCGAGCAGTACTTC.

This clonotype was observed a handful of times. V usage is TRBV5-1 and J usage is TRBJ2-7; D is ambiguous. V lost 7 bases, J lost 0 bases, and 14 bases lay in between. CDR3 length: 14 amino acids. The germline V gene encodes CDR1 SGHRS and CDR2 YFSETQ. For the CDR3, the DNA is TGCGCCAGCGCGGCTCGGTGGAGCTCCTACGAGCAGTACTTC. Its translation: CASAARWSSYEQYF.

This clonotype turned up a few times. The chain carries TRBV5-1 and TRBJ2-1; no clear D. Trimming took off 7 bases at V and 5 bases at J, with 16 bases between the two ends. Germline loops: CDR1 SGHRS, CDR2 YFSETQ. The CDR3 is 14 residues long. The CDR3 loop is CASSPILGDNEQFF. CDR3 nucleotides: TGCGCCAGCTCCCCTATCTTAGGAGACAATGAGCAGTTCTTC.

This clonotype has a handful of counts. The chain couples TRBV5-1 to TRBJ2-1, with 13 nucleotides matching TRBD2. Germline V CDR1 and CDR2: SGHRS, YFSETQ. Trimming at V came to 0 bases and at J to 5 bases, leaving 8 bases not matched to a gene. The CDR3 has 18 amino acids. The CDR3 bases are TGCGCCAGCAGCTTGGTAGGACTAGCGGGAGTGGGGGACAATGAGCAGTTCTTC. This translates into CASSLVGLAGVGDNEQFF.

The chain recombines TRBV27 with TRBJ1-1; 7 nucleotides agree with TRBD1. Trimming at V came to 3 bases and at J to 1 base, leaving 8 bases not matched to a gene. The CDR3 spans 16 residues. The germline V gene encodes CDR1 MNHEY and CDR2 SMNVEV (reference sequence). The CDR3 DNA follows: TGTGCCAGCAGTTTGTGGGGCAGGGGGGCGAACACTGAAGCTTTCTTT. Translated: CASSLWGRGANTEAFF.

This clonotype was counted between two and nine times. CDR3 in amino acids: CASSLGLAGSGNEQFF. In nucleotides, the CDR3 is TGTGCCAGCTCACTTGGACTAGCGGGCAGTGGGAATGAGCAGTTCTTC. The chain is built from TRBV18 and TRBJ2-1; TRBD2 aligns across 11 bases. V dropped 4 bases and J dropped 7; count of bases not matched to a gene: 9. CDR1 and CDR2 from the germline V gene are KGHSH and LQKENI. The CDR3 totals 16 residues.

This clonotype was observed a few times. The J gene is TRBJ2-3, the V gene TRBV7-6; D is unclear. Trimming left V 5 bases short and J 6 bases short, with 9 bases between. Germline V gene sequence: CDR1 SGHVS, CDR2 FNYEAQ. This CDR3 comprises 12 residues. CDR3 protein: CASSIRWDTQYF. CDR3 nucleotide sequence: TGTGCCAGCAGCATACGGTGGGATACGCAGTATTTT.

This clonotype occurred a few times. The V gene is TRBV12-3 or TRBV12-4, the J gene TRBJ2-7; perhaps TRBD1 as D (5 bases). The CDR3 has 14 amino acids. Trimming took off 3 bases at V and 2 bases at J, with 11 bases between the two ends. Here the CDR3 reads CASSFPGFTYEQYF. The CDR3 coding sequence is TGTGCCAGCAGTTTTCCAGGGTTCACCTACGAGCAGTACTTC.

This clonotype was counted between two and nine times. The chain carries TRBV4-1 and TRBJ1-1, with D unresolved. The germline V gene encodes CDR1 MGHRA and CDR2 YSYEKL. V was shortened by 0 bases and J by 0 bases, with 14 bases between the two germline ends. There are 17 residues in the CDR3. CDR3 sequence reads: CASSQDPVRMMNTEAFF. The CDR3 nucleotides read TGCGCCAGCAGCCAAGATCCTGTCCGAATGATGAACACTGAAGCTTTCTTT.

This clonotype turned up a few times. V usage is TRBV7-2 and J usage is TRBJ1-6, with D perhaps TRBD1 (5 bases). The CDR3 extends over 16 amino acids. Germline-derived CDR1 and CDR2 are SGHTA and FQGNSA. Trimming pared 3 bases from V and 3 bases from J, leaving 12 bases between. DNA of the CDR3: TGTGCCAGCAGCTTGGGGAGGGGTATCTATAATTCACCCCTCCACTTT. Amino acids: CASSLGRGIYNSPLHF.

V gene TRBV2 combines with J gene TRBJ2-1; 7 positions match TRBD2. V gave up 7 bases and J gave up 4 bases; unmatched junction bases: 7. The CDR3 consists of 14 residues. Germline loops: CDR1 SNHLY, CDR2 FYNNEI. The CDR3 coding sequence is TGTGCCAGCAAGTCCGCGGGAGATTACAATGAGCAGTTCTTC. Translated: CASKSAGDYNEQFF.

The V call is TRBV18, the J call TRBJ2-3, with TRBD1 matching 7 bases. The CDR3 runs 14 residues. The J segment lost 1 base and the V segment lost 4 bases, leaving 2 bases of the junction unmatched. Germline V gene lookup returns CDR1 KGHSH and CDR2 LQKENI. CDR3 bases: TGTGCCAGCTCACAAACAGGGGGCACAGATACGCAGTATTTT. Translated: CASSQTGGTDTQYF.

This clonotype was picked up a small number of times. The V call is TRBV12-3 or TRBV12-4, the J call TRBJ1-5, with no clear D. V shed 7 bases and J shed 0 bases, with 13 bases lying between them. The CDR3 sequence is 15 residues long. This CDR3 reads CASKPPSYSNQPQHF. The CDR3 DNA sequence: TGTGCCAGCAAGCCCCCCTCTTATAGCAATCAGCCCCAGCATTTT.

The rearrangement joins TRBV15 to TRBJ2-7; 7 bases match TRBD1. The CDR3 spans 15 residues. The V and J ends lost 0 bases and 2 bases, in that order; junction bases with no gene match: 4. Germline V CDR1 and CDR2: LNHNV, YYDKDF (reference sequence). In DNA, the CDR3 is TGTGCCACCAGCAGAGAACAGGGGTTGACCTACGAGCAGTACTTC. This sequence encodes CATSREQGLTYEQYF.

This clonotype was detected many times. The chain links TRBV29-1 to TRBJ1-1; 8 nucleotides align to TRBD1. This CDR3 region has 11 residues. The germline CDR1 and CDR2 sequences are SQVTM and ANQGSEA. The junction had 6 bases not matched to a gene; V was cut back by 4 bases and J by 11 bases. The CDR3 nucleotides read TGCAGCGTTGGACAGGGGCTAAATGCTTTCTTT. It translates to CSVGQGLNAFF.